Listed here is a single T cell receptor beta chain. How the authors handled the data: Reference gene primer amplification gave estimated nucleated cell counts. The protocol was immunoSEQ multiplex PCR, while the TCRdb copy is restricted to in-frame clones and leaves out a portion. D and trimming come from the DNA, and the V and J calls and clone size come from that table. The sample has nearly 90,000 clones, approximately 79% seen once. The data derive from a study of blood T cell repertoires in COVID-19. On the study more broadly: In each case, the material was cDNA or gDNA derived from T cells, B-cell-depleted T cells, or PBMCs.

This TCR derives from a woman aged 80 or older with acute or convalescent COVID-19. Specimen: peripheral blood.

DNA for the CDR3: TGTGCCAGCAGTTCCGGGACAGGGGGAGCAAAGCAGTACTTC. It encodes CASSSGTGGAKQYF. The J gene is TRBJ2-7, the V gene TRBV6-5; 11 bases match TRBD1. This CDR3 comprises 14 residues. V shed 4 bases and J 8 bases; nucleotides not matched to a gene: 7. CDR1 is MNHEY, CDR2 SVGAGI, per germline.